The clone carrying this T cell receptor (beta chain) was seen a single time. The table came from immunoSEQ multiplex PCR; TCRdb's copy has only in-frame clones and leaves some out. The data show nearly 95,000 clones, around 87% seen once. The CDR3 sequence is 16 residues long. Trimming removed 0 bases from V and 2 bases from J; junction bases left unmatched: 3. The germline V gene has CDR1 SGHTA and CDR2 FQGTGA. This sample stems from a study of blood T cell repertoires in COVID-19. The sequenced sample was peripheral blood. The V and J genes are TRBV7-3 and TRBJ2-7; 11 nucleotides line up with TRBD1. The sequence was obtained from a human donor with acute or convalescent COVID-19. The donor label of this sample is uncertain. The CDR3 loop reads CASSLTGDRGTYEQYF. The CDR3 coding sequence is TGTGCCAGCAGCTTAACTGGGGACAGGGGGACCTACGAGCAGTACTTC.